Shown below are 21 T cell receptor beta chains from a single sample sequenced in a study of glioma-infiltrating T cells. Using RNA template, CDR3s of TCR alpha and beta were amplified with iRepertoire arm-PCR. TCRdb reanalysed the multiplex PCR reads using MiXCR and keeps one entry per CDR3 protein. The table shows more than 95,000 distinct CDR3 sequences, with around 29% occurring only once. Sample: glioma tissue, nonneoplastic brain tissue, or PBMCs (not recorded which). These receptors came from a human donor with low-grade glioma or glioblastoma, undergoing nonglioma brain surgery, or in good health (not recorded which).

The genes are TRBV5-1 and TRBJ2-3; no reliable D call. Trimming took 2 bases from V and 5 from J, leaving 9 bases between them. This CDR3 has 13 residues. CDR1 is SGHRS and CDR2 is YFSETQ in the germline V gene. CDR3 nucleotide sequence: TGCGCCAGCAGCTTCCGAGGAGTAGATACGCAGTATTTT. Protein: CASSFRGVDTQYF.

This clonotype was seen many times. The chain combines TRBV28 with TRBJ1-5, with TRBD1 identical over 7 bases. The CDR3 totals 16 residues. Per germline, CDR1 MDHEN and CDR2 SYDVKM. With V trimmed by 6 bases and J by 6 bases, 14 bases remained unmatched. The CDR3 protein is CASSPAGGAFGQPQHF. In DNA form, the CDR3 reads TGTGCCAGCAGCCCGGCAGGGGGGGCGTTCGGTCAGCCCCAGCATTTT.

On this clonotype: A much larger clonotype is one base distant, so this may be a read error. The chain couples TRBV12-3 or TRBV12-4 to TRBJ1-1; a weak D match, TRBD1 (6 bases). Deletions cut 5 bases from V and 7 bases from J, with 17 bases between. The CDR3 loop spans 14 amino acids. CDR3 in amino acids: CASSTTGWGCEAFF. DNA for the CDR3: TGTGCCAGCAGTACCACAGGGTGGGGATGTGAAGCTTTCTTT.

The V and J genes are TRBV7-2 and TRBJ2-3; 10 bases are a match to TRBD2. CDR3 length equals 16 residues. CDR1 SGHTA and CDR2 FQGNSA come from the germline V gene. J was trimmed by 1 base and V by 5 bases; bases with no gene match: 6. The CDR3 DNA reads TGTGCCAGCAGCCAAGCGGGGGGGTGGGGCACAGATACGCAGTATTTT. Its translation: CASSQAGGWGTDTQYF.

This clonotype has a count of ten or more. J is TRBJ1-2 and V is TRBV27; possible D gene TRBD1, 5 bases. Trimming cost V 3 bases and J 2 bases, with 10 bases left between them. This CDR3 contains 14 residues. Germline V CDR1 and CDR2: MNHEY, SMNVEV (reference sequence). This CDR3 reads CASSFSQGNYGYTF. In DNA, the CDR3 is TGTGCCAGCAGTTTCTCCCAGGGAAACTATGGCTACACCTTC.

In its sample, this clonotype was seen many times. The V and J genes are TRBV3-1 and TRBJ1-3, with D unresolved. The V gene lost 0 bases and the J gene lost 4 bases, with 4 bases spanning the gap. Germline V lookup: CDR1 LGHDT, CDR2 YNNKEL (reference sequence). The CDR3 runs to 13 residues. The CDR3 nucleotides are TGTGCCAGCAGCCAAGATGTGGGAAACACCATATATTTT. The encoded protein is CASSQDVGNTIYF.

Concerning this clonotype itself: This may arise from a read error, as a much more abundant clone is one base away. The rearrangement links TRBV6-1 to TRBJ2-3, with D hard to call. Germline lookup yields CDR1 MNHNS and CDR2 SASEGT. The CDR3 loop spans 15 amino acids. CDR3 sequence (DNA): TGTGCCAGCAGCGACCGCGGTCCGCTCACAGATAAGCAGTATTTT. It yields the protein CASSDRGPLTDKQYF.

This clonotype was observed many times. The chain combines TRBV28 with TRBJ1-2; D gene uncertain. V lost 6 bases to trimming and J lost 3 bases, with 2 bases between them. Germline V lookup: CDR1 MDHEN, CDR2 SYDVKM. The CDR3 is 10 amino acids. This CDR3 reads CASSHYGYTF. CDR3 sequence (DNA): TGTGCCAGCAGCCACTATGGCTACACCTTC.

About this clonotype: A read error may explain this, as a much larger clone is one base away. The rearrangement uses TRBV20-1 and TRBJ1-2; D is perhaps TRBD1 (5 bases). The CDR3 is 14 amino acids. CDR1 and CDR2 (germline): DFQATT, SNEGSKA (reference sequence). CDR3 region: CSAMGTVTVYDYTF. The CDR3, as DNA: TGCAGTGCTATGGGGACCGTGACTGTCTATGACTACACCTTC.

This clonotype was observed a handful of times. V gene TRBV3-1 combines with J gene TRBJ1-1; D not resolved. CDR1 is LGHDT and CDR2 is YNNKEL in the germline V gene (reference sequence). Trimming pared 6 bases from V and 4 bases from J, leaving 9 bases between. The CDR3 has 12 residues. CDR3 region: CASRPGSTEAFF. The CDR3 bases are TGTGCCAGCAGACCGGGGAGCACTGAAGCTTTCTTT. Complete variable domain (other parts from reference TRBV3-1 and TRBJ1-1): DTAVSQTPKYLVTQMGNDKSIKCEQNLGHDTMYWYKQDSKKFLKIMFSYNNKELIINETVPNRFSPKSPDKAHLNLHINSLELGDSAVYFCASRPGSTEAFFGQGTRLTVV.

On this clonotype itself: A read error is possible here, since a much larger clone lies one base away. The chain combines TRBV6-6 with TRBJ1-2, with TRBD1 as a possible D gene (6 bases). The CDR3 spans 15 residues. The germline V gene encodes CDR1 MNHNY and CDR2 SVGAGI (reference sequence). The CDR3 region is CASSLLGALIDGYAF. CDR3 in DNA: TGTGCCAGCAGTTTATTGGGGGCGCTGATCGATGGCTACGCCTTC.

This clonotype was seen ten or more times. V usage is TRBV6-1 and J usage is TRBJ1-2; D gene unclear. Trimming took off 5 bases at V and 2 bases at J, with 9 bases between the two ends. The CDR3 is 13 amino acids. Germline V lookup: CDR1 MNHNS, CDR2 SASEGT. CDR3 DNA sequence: TGTGCCAGCAGTTATACGGGAAACTATGGCTACACCTTC. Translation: CASSYTGNYGYTF.

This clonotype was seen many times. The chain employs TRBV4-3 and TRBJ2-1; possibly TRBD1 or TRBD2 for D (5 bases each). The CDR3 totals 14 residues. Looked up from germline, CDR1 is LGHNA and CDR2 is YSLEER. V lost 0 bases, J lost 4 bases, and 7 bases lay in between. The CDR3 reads CASSQEGPYNEQFF. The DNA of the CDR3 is TGCGCCAGCAGCCAAGAGGGACCTTACAATGAGCAGTTCTTC.

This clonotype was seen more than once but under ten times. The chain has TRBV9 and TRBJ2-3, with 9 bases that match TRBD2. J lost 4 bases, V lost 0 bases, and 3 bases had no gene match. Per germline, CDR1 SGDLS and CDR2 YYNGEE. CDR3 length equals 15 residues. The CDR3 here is CASSVGGGGADTQYF. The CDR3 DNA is TGTGCCAGCAGCGTAGGCGGGGGGGGGGCAGATACGCAGTATTTT.

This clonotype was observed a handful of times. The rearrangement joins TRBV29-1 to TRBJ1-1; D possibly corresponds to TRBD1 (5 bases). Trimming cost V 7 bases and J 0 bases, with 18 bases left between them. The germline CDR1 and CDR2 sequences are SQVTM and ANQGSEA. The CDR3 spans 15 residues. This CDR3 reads CSGLLGQALNTEAFF. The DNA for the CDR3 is TGCAGCGGGCTCCTGGGGCAGGCCCTGAACACTGAAGCTTTCTTT.

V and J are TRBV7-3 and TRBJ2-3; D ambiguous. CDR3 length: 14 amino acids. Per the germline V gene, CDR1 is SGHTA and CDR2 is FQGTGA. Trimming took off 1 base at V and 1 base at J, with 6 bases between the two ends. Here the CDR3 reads CASSLIGGTDTQYF. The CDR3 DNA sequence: TGTGCCAGCAGCTTAATTGGAGGCACAGATACGCAGTATTTT. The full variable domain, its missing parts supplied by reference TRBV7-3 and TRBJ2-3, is GAGVSQTPSNKVTEKGKYVELRCDPISGHTALYWYRQSLGQGPEFLIYFQGTGAADDSGLPNDRFFAVRPEGSVSTLKIQRTERGDSAVYLCASSLIGGTDTQYFGPGTRLTVL.

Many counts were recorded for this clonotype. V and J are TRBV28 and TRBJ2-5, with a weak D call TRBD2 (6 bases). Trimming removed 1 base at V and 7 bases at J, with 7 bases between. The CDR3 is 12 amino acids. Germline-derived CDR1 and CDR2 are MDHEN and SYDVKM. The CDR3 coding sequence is TGTGCCAGCAGTTTATTGGGGGGGACCCAGTACTTC. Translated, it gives CASSLLGGTQYF.

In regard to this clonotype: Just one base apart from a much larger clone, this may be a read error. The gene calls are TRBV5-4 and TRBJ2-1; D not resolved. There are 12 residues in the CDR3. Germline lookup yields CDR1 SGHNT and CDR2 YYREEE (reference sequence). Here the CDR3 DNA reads TGTGCCAGCAGCTCGAACCACAATGAGCAGCTCTTC. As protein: CASSSNHNEQLF.

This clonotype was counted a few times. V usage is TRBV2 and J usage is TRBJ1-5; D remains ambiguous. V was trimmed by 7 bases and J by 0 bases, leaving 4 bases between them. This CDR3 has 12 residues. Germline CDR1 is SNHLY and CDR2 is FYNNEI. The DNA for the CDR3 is TGTGCCAGCACGGATAGCAATCAGCCCCAGCATTTT. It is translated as CASTDSNQPQHF.

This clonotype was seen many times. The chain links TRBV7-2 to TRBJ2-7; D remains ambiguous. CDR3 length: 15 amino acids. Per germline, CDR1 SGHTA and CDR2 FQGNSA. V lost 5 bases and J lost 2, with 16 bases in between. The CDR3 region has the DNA TGTGCCAGCAGCGTACTTGGAATTTCTGCCTACGAGCAGTACTTC. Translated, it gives CASSVLGISAYEQYF.

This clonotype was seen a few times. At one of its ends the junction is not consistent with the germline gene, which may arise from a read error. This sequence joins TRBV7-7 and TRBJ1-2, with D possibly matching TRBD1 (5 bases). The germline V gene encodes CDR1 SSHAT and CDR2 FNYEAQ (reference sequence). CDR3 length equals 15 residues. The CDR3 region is CASSLWDQNTYGYTF. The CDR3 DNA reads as TGTGCTAGCAGCTTGTGGGACCAGAATACCTATGGCTACACCTTC.